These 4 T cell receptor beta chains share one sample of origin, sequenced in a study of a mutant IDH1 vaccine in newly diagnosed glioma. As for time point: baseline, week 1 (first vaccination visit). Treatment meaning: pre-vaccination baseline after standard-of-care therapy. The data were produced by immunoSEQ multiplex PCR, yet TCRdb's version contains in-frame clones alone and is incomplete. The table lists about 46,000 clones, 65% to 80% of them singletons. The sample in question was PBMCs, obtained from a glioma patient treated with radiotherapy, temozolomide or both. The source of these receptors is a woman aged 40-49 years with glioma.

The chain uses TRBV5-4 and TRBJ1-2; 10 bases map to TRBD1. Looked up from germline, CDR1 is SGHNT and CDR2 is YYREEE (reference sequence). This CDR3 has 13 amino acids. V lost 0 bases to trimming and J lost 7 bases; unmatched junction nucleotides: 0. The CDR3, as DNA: TGTGCCAGCAGCTTGGGGACAGGGGGTGGCTACACCTTC. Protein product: CASSLGTGGGYTF.

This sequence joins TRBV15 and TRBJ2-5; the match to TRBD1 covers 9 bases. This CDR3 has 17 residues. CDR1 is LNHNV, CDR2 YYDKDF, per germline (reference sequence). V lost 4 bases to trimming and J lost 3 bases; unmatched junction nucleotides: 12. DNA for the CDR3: TGTGCCACCAGCAAGCAACTACAGGGGGCTGGGGAAGAGACCCAGTACTTC. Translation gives CATSKQLQGAGEETQYF.

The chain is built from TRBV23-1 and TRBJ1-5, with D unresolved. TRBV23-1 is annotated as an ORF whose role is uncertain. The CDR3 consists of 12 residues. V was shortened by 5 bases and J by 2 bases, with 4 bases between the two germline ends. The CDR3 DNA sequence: TGCGCCAGCAGTGTCCGCAATCAGCCCCAGCATTTT. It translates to CASSVRNQPQHF.

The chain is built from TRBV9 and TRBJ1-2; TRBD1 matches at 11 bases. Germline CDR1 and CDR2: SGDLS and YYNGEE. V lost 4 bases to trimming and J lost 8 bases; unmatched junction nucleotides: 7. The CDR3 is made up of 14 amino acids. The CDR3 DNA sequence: TGTGCCAGCAGCACCGGACAGGGGGCTACGGGCTACACCTTC. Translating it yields CASSTGQGATGYTF.